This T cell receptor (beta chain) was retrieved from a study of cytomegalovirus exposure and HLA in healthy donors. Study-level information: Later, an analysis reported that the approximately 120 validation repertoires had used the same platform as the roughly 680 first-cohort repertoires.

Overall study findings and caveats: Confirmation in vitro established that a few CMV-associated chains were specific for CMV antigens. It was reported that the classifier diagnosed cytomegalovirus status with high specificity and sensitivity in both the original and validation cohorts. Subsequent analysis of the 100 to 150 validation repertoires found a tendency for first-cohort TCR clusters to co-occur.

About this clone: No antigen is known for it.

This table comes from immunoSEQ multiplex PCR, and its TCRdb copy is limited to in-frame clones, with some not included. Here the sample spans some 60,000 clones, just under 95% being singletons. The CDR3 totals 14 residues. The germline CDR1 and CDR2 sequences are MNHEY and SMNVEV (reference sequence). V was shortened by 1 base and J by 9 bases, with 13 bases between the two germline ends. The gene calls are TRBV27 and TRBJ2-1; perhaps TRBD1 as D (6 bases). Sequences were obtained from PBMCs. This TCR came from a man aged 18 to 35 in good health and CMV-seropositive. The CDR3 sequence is CASSLFGLRGEQFF. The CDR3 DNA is TGTGCCAGCAGTTTATTTGGGCTCAGGGGTGAGCAGTTCTTC.